This T cell receptor (beta chain) was observed in a study of OX40 agonist ivuxolimab in advanced cancers. Describing the broader study: Ivuxolimab was a fully human IgG2 agonistic monoclonal antibody targeting the costimulatory receptor OX40 (CD134). The dose-escalation cohort was roughly 80% male with a mean age of 60 years, ranging from roughly 20 to 80. The monotherapy dose-escalation portion (N ≈ 57 patients) of the phase I ivuxolimab trial is reported in the paper. Patients were allowed to have had prior anti-PD-1, anti-PD-L1 or anti-CTLA-4 therapy, and around 40% of the dose-escalation patients had previously received checkpoint inhibitors. Of the approximately 50 dose-escalation patients, hepatocellular carcinoma was present in around 20, melanoma in around 15, renal cell carcinoma in 9 and head and neck cancer in 9. Three dose-escalation patients achieved partial responses, one with hepatocellular carcinoma and two with cutaneous melanoma. The purpose of peripheral TCRbeta sequencing was to test whether ivuxolimab changed TCR sequence diversity and led to clonal T-cell expansion. Intravenous ivuxolimab was administered to patients every 2 weeks at six dose levels: 0.01, 0.1, 0.3, 1.5, 3 and 10 mg/kg.

Overall study results and their limits: Low levels of normalized T-cell clonal expansion were also seen in some nonresponding patients. On average, CD8+ T cells showed more expanded clones than CD4+ T cells after ivuxolimab. In partial responders in the 0.1-3.0 mg/kg groups, normalized peripheral clonal expansion was found to be among the lowest, especially among CD8+ T cells. Antigen specificity was not determined for the clonally expanded peripheral T cells. Clonal expansion of both CD4+ and CD8+ blood T cells was observed from baseline to week 6 at doses 0.1 to 3.0 mg/kg.

The CDR3 holds 14 amino acids from the cysteine to the phenylalanine. This entry keeps only the CDR3 DNA: 42 bases, framed from base 1. CDR1 and CDR2 are read off the germline V gene as ENHRY and SYGVKD. Genomic DNA was isolated from the sorted cells so that the TCRbeta CDR3 region could be sequenced. The immunoSEQ Assay was used for sequencing of TCRbeta CDR3 regions. TCRdb limited this immuneACCESS table to in-frame rearrangements with V and J called. A share of clones is missing; checked studies link under half to unresolved V genes, and the rest is unexplained. The sample table lists roughly 56,000 clones, 82% of them with a count of one. The biggest ten clones account for about 3.9% of the sample. Patients with a history of autoimmune disease or receiving systemic immunosuppression were excluded from the trial. Peripheral blood for TCR sequencing was drawn from every dose cohort at baseline, at cycle 4 day 1 and at cycle 7 day 1. The samples were taken from a phase I, first-in-human, multicenter, open-label dose-escalation trial of ivuxolimab. The trial enrolled adults with locally advanced or metastatic head and neck squamous cell, hepatocellular, melanoma or renal cell carcinoma. Before TCR sequencing, CD4+ and CD8+ T cells were separately sorted from peripheral blood.

Note on this clone: The clone's antigen remains unknown. The junction and the germline gene differ at one end; a read error may be behind it.

The chain employs TRBV10-3 and TRBJ1-1; the D gene identity is not certain. The TCR was taken from an adult with an advanced solid tumor such as melanoma, head and neck, liver or kidney cancer. The source material was CD4+ or CD8+ T cells sorted from blood, sampled in a trial of the OX40 agonist ivuxolimab. The CDR3 loop reads CASSYGGMNTEAFF. The DNA reads as follows: TGTGCCAGCAGTTACGGAGGCATGAACACTGAAGCTTTCTTT.